This entry lists 9 T cell receptor beta chains sequenced from one sample in a study of T cells in Graves' hyperthyroidism and ophthalmopathy. The source material, RNA transcripts, was used to amplify TCR beta CDR3 regions. When the TCR CDR3 underwent first-round RT-PCR, the HTBI primer set was used. TCRdb used MiXCR to reprocess the multiplex PCR reads, holding one entry per CDR3 protein. The sample carries around 350,000 distinct CDR3 sequences, approximately 25% recorded once. Sequenced sample: blood. These receptors originate from a man aged 45 to 65 with Graves' hyperthyroidism.

This clonotype was seen repeatedly, ten times or more. This chain uses TRBV3-1 with TRBJ2-3, with 7 bases lining up with TRBD2. This CDR3 is built from 14 residues. V was pared by 1 base and J by 3 bases, with 1 base of the junction left unmatched. Germline V gives CDR1 LGHDT, CDR2 YNNKEL (reference sequence). The CDR3: CASSQAGGTDTQYF. In DNA form, the CDR3 reads TGTGCCAGCAGCCAAGCGGGAGGTACAGATACGCAGTATTTT.

V and J are TRBV6-1 and TRBJ2-3; 7 nucleotides align to TRBD1. Germline V gives CDR1 MNHNS, CDR2 SASEGT. Trimming cost V 10 bases and J 6 bases; bases outside gene matches: 13. This CDR3 is built from 14 residues. In DNA, the CDR3 is TGTGCCACACAACGACAGGGCCTAGGGGATACGCAGTATTTT. Translation: CATQRQGLGDTQYF.

The chain recombines TRBV12-3 or TRBV12-4 with TRBJ1-5; no firm D call. This CDR3 spans 15 amino acids. V gave up 2 bases and J gave up 0 bases, with 8 bases separating them. The CDR3 DNA is TGTGCCAGCAGTTTATTATTGGGTAGCAATCAGCCCCAGCATTTT. Translated: CASSLLLGSNQPQHF.

Ten or more counts support this clonotype. The chain recombines TRBV3-1 with TRBJ2-7, with D perhaps TRBD1 or TRBD2 (5 bases each). From germline, CDR1 is LGHDT and CDR2 YNNKEL (reference sequence). The CDR3 totals 14 residues. V gave up 3 bases and J gave up 2 bases, with 11 bases separating them. This CDR3 is CASSQAGTTYEQYF. CDR3 nucleotides: TGTGCCAGCAGCCAGGCTGGGACGACCTACGAGCAGTACTTC.

This clonotype was counted only a few times. The chain links TRBV5-1 to TRBJ1-2, with D maybe TRBD1 (5 bases). Trimming pared 0 bases from V and 4 bases from J, leaving 16 bases between. CDR1 is SGHRS, CDR2 YFSETQ, per germline. The CDR3 length is 16 residues. CDR3 in DNA: TGCGCCAGCAGCTTGGCCCGGAGGGGAGACTCCTATGGCTACACCTTC. Translation gives CASSLARRGDSYGYTF.

This chain uses TRBV29-1 with TRBJ2-2, with D possibly TRBD1 on 7 matching bases. This CDR3 is 15 amino acids long. Germline V gives CDR1 SQVTM, CDR2 ANQGSEA. V lost 0 bases and J lost 5, with 13 bases in between. The CDR3 loop reads CSVEDRAGGTGELFF. The CDR3 DNA follows: TGCAGCGTTGAAGATAGGGCAGGGGGGACCGGGGAGCTGTTTTTT.

The chain joins TRBV30 to TRBJ2-1, with TRBD2 as a possible D gene (6 bases). The CDR3 runs 15 residues. Trimming left V 2 bases short and J 9 bases short, with 20 bases between. Germline assignment: CDR1 GTSNPN and CDR2 SVGIG (reference sequence). In nucleotides, the CDR3 is TGTGCCTGGAGTCCCCCCGTGAGAACGGGAGCTGAGCAGTTCTTC. The encoded protein is CAWSPPVRTGAEQFF. Using reference TRBV30 and TRBJ2-1 for the parts outside the CDR3, the full variable domain is SQTIHQWPATLVQPVGSPLSLECTVEGTSNPNLYWYRQAAGRGLQLLFYSVGIGQISSEVPQNLSASRPQDRQFILSSKKLLLSDSGFYLCAWSPPVRTGAEQFFGPGTRLTVL.

This clonotype was counted many times. The V call is TRBV11-2, the J call TRBJ2-5, with 9 bases aligning to TRBD1. Trimming at V came to 2 bases and at J to 5 bases, leaving 3 bases not matched to a gene. Germline assignment: CDR1 SGHAT and CDR2 FQNNGV. CDR3 size: 14 residues. CDR3 nucleotide sequence: TGTGCCAGCAGCTTACCACAGGGGGCGGAGACCCAGTACTTC. Translating it yields CASSLPQGAETQYF.

The sample holds many counts of this clonotype. The chain combines TRBV6-1 with TRBJ2-5; 8 bases agree with TRBD2. In germline, CDR1 is MNHNS, CDR2 SASEGT. This CDR3 contains 14 residues. Trimming took 7 bases from V and 4 from J; bases not matched to a gene: 8. CDR3 bases: TGTGCCAGCAAAACGGGGGGGGGCGTAGAGACCCAGTACTTC. This gives the protein CASKTGGGVETQYF.